The entry below describes one TCR beta chain. It has no known antigen specificity. No much larger clone exists at a distance of one base, and base qualities are not known. The CDR3 goes from the cysteine to the phenylalanine over 17 residues. The entry retains the CDR3 DNA only, 51 bases that are in frame from base 1. The CDR1 and CDR2 encoded by the germline V gene (reference sequence) are SEHNR and FQNEAQ. Relative to germline, V is missing 0 bases and J is missing 0 bases, with 6 bases of the junction outside any gene match. The record originates from a study of PD-1 blockade in classical Hodgkin lymphoma (TCRdb year 2020). General notes on the study: Nivolumab dosing was 3 mg/kg intravenously every 2 weeks, continuing until either disease progression or unacceptable toxicity. The study used TCR beta sequencing and CyTOF to define a peripheral blood immune signature of response to PD-1 blockade in classical Hodgkin lymphoma.

Genomic DNA was extracted with the Qiagen DNeasy kit from unsorted PBMCs and from negatively selected CD4+ and CD8+ fractions. TCR beta CDR3 regions were subjected to amplification by immunoSEQ multiplex PCR with primers that anneal to V and J segments. A synthetic immune receptor repertoire was used to minimize amplification bias, and any residual bias was removed computationally once sequencing was done. Per the original workflow: Custom Python scripts were used to quantify repertoire diversity as the Shannon entropy index. Unsorted, CD4+ and CD8+ repertoires were analyzed separately, except for combined analyses in which CD4+ and CD8+ sequences were merged in silico. Clonal expansion was defined as a frequency increase of at least 2-fold after treatment compared with C1D1, and clones undetected at baseline were assigned a pseudocount of 0.5. Singleton clones were defined as clones with 0 or 1 copy at C1D1, and non-singleton clones were defined as clones with 2 or more copies. Clones expanded in unsorted samples were annotated as CD4+, CD8+ or unknown by matching protein sequences in sorted samples from the same patient. Wilcoxon tests on paired samples were used to test changes in diversity from C1D1 to C4D1. The table comes from immuneACCESS by way of TCRdb, which keeps in-frame sequences with V and J called. Part of the clones is missing from these tables; in studies checked, under half for an unresolved V gene and the rest for unknown reasons. That table gives V, J and clone size, and the DNA gave D and trimming. The sample yields thousands of clones; roughly 65% were counted once. About a quarter of the sample is in the top ten clones.

The time point label corresponds to: cycle 4 day 1 (C4D1), after 5 to 7 weeks of nivolumab. All trial patients had relapsed after autologous stem cell transplantation, with cohorts A, B and C differing in prior brentuximab vedotin exposure. CD8+ T cells were purified from thawed PBMCs by magnetic negative selection with a Miltenyi CD8+ T cell isolation kit. A total of roughly 60 patients with relapsed/refractory classical Hodgkin lymphoma made up the trial cohort, and each patient's best overall response was complete response, partial response or progressive disease. Trial patients were treated with single-agent nivolumab in the multi-cohort phase II CheckMate 205 trial. An independent review committee assessed best overall response using the 2007 International Working Group response criteria. Trial PBMCs were collected just before the start of nivolumab (C1D1) and during therapy at cycle 2 day 1 and cycle 4 day 1. After peripheral blood was drawn into 8 mL Vacutainer Cell Preparation Tubes, PBMCs were isolated by centrifugation and then cryopreserved. Purified CD4+ and CD8+ fractions were generated only in cases for which an additional PBMC sample was available. Magnetically labelled cells were removed on LS columns in a quadroMACS separator, and the flow-through was retained as the purified fraction.

Paper-wide results and their limitations: Only a single clinical trial cohort was studied, and what caused the repertoire differences, possibly disease activity or prior therapy, remained undefined. Trial patients with a complete response had baseline diversity similar to that of newly diagnosed patients, while partial responders and progressors had significantly lower diversity. Baseline TCR diversity was reported as lower in newly diagnosed patients than in healthy donors, and lower still in relapsed/refractory patients. Patients starting nivolumab less than 1 year after ASCT had lower diversity and were excluded from later analyses to avoid confounding by immune reconstitution. CD4+ but not CD8+ TCR diversity rose significantly by C4D1 (p=0.0027 vs p=0.16), most apparent in complete responders (p=0.02).

This material consisted of CD8+ T cells from blood, taken before the fourth cycle of nivolumab. The sequence is built from TRBV7-9 and TRBJ2-5; 8 bases in the junction line up with TRBD2. The origin of this receptor is a human donor with classical Hodgkin lymphoma. In nucleotide form, the sequence is TGTGCCAGCAGCTTAGCCTTAGCGGGACTGTACCAAGAGACCCAGTACTTC. The encoded protein is CASSLALAGLYQETQYF.